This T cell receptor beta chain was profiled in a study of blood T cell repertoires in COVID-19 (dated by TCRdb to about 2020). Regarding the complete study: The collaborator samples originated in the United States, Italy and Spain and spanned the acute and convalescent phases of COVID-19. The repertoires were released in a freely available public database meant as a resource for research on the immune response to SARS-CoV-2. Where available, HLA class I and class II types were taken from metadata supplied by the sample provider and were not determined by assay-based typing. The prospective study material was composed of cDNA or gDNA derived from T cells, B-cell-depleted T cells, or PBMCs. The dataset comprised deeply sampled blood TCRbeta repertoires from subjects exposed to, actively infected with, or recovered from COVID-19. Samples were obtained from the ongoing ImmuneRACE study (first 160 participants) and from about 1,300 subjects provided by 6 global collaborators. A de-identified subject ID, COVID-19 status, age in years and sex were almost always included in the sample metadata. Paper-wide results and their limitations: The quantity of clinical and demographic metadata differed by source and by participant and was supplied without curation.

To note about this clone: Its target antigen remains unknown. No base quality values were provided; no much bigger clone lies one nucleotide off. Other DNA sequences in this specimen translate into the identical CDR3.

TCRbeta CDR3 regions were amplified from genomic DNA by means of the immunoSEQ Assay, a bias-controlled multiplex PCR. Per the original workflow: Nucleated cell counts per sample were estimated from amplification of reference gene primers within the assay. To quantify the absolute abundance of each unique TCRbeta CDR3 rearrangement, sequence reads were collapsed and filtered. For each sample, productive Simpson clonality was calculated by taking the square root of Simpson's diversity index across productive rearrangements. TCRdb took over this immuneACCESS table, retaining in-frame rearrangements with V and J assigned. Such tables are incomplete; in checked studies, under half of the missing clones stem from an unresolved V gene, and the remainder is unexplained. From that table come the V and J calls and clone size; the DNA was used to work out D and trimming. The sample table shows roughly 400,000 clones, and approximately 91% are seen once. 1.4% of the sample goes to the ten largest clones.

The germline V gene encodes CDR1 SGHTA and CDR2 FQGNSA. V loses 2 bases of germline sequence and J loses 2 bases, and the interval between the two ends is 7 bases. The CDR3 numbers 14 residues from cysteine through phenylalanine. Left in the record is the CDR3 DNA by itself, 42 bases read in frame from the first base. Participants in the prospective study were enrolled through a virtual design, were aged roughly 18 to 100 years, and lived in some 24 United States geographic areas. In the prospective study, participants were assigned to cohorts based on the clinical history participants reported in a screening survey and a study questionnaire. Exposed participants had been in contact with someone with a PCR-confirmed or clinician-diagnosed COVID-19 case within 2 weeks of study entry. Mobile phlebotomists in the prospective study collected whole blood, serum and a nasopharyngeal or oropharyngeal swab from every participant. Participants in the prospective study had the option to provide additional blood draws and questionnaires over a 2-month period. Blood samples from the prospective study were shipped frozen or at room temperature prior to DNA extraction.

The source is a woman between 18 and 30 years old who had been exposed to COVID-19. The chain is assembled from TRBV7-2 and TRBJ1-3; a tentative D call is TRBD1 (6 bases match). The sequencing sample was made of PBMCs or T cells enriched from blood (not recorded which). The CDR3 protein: CASSLPGAGNTIYF. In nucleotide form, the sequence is TGTGCCAGCAGCTTACCAGGGGCTGGAAACACCATATATTTT.